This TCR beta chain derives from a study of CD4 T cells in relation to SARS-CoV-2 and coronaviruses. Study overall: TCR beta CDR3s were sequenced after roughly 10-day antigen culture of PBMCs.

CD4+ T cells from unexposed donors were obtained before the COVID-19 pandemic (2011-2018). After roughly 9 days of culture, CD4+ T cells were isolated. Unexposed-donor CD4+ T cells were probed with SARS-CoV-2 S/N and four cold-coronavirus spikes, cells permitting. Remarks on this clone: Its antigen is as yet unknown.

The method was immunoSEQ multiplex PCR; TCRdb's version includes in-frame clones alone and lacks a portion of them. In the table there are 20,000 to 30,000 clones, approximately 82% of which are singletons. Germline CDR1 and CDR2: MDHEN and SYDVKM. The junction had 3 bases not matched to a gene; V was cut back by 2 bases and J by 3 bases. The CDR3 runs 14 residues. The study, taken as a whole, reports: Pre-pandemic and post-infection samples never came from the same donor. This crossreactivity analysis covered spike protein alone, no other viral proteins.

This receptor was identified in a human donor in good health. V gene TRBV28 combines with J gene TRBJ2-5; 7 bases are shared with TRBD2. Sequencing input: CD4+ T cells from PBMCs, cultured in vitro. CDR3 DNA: TGTGCCAGCAGTTTAGGCGGACTAGAAGAGACCCAGTACTTC. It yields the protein CASSLGGLEETQYF.